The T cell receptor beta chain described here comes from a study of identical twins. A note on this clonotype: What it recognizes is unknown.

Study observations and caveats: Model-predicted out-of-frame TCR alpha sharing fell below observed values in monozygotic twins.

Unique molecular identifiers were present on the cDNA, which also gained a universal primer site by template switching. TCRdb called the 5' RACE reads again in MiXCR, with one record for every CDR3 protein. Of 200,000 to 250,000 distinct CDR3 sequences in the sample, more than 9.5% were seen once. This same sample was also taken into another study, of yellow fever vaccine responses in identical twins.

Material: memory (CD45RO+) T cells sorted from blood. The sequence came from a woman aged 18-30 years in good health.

CDR3 coding DNA: TGTGCCAGCAGCACCCCACAGGACACTGAAGCTTTCTTT. Translating gives CASSTPQDTEAFF. This chain uses TRBV2 with TRBJ1-1; D may be TRBD1 (5 bases). Trimming took 6 bases from V and 3 from J, leaving 11 bases between them. Germline CDR1 and CDR2: SNHLY and FYNNEI. The CDR3 consists of 13 residues.